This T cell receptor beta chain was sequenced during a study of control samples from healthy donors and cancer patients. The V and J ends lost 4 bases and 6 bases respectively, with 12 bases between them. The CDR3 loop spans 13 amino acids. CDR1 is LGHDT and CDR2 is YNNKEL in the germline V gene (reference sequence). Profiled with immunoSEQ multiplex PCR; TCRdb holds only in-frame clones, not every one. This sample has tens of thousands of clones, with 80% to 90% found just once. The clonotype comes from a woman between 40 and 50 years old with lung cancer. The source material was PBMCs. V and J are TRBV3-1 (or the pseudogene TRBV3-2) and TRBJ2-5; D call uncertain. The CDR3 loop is CASSPERPKTQYF. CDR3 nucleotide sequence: TGTGCCAGCAGCCCTGAAAGGCCCAAGACCCAGTACTTC.